Shown below are 27 T cell receptor beta chains from a single sample sequenced in a study of T cells expressing NK-cell markers. TCRdb reprocessed the 5' RACE reads and keeps a single row for each CDR3 protein, giving no DNA. The repertoire table contains about half a million distinct CDR3 sequences. Specimen: blood T cells: a sorted CD56 or NKG2C T cell subset, CD4+ or CD8+ T cells, or bulk PBMC T cells (not recorded which). These receptors came from a woman in her fifties or sixties in good health.

The chain combines TRBV6-6 with TRBJ1-5; TCRdb calls TRBD1, which cannot be checked without DNA. The CDR3 has 15 residues. Looked up from germline, CDR1 is MNHNY and CDR2 is SVGAGI (reference sequence). The CDR3 loop is CASSSGGYSNQPQHF.

The chain links TRBV19 to TRBJ2-7; TCRdb gives TRBD2 as the D gene, but with no DNA this cannot be confirmed. The germline CDR1 and CDR2 sequences are LNHDA and SQIVND (reference sequence). The CDR3 has 13 amino acids. CDR3 loop: CASRGRGPFEQYF.

This chain links TRBV6-1 with TRBJ1-1. This CDR3 contains 13 residues. The germline V gene encodes CDR1 MNHNS and CDR2 SASEGT. The CDR3 here is CASNYNWDTEAFF.

The rearrangement joins TRBV5-1 to TRBJ2-3; the TRBD1 assignment by TCRdb is unverifiable without DNA. The CDR3 has 15 residues. Germline CDR1 is SGHRS and CDR2 is YFSETQ. The CDR3 loop reads CASKRTGGETDTQYF. Based on the CDR3 plus reference TRBV5-1 and TRBJ2-3, the full variable domain is KAGVTQTPRYLIKTRGQQVTLSCSPISGHRSVSWYQQTPGQGLQFLFEYFSETQRNKGNFPGRFSGRQFSNSRSEMNVSTLELGDSALYLCASKRTGGETDTQYFGPGTRLTVL.

V is TRBV6-5 and J is TRBJ2-1; TCRdb calls TRBD1, which cannot be checked without DNA. CDR1 is MNHEY and CDR2 is SVGAGI in the germline V gene. The CDR3 is 14 residues long. The CDR3 region is CASSYNRVLNEQFF.

This chain joins TRBV24-1 and TRBJ2-1; TCRdb proposes TRBD1, but this gene call is untestable without DNA. CDR1 is KGHDR, CDR2 SFDVKD, per germline. The CDR3 runs to 14 residues. This CDR3 reads CATSDADPGNEQFF.

The genes are TRBV29-1 and TRBJ2-7. This CDR3 has 15 residues. Germline V gene data show CDR1 as SQVTM and CDR2 as ANQGSEA. The CDR3 region is CSVLKLAQRNYEQYF.

This chain uses TRBV13 with TRBJ2-2. CDR1 and CDR2 (germline): PRHDT, FYEKMQ (reference sequence). This CDR3 has 13 amino acids. Here the CDR3 reads CASSTLGAGELFF.

The chain recombines TRBV27 with TRBJ2-2. The V gene's germline CDR1 is MNHEY and CDR2 SMNVEV (reference sequence). The CDR3 totals 13 residues. The CDR3 reads CASSQMVSGELFF.

This CDR3 reads CASSLASMAGGWWNTQYF. V is TRBV7-9 and J is TRBJ2-3; the D gene TCRdb calls, TRBD2, cannot be checked with no DNA. The CDR3 is 18 amino acids. Looked up from germline, CDR1 is SEHNR and CDR2 is FQNEAQ (reference sequence).

The chain couples TRBV24-1 to TRBJ2-1; TCRdb reports TRBD1, a call that lacks DNA to check it against. CDR3 length equals 16 residues. Germline V lookup: CDR1 KGHDR, CDR2 SFDVKD. CDR3 loop: CATSDPQGASYNEQFF.

The V gene is TRBV5-6, the J gene TRBJ1-1; the TRBD1 assignment by TCRdb is unverifiable without DNA. CDR3 length equals 15 residues. Germline-derived CDR1 and CDR2 are SGHDT and YYEEEE. This CDR3 reads CASSFDRASGTEAFF.

The J gene is TRBJ1-2, the V gene TRBV20-1; TCRdb names TRBD1, which stays unverified in the absence of DNA. In germline, CDR1 is DFQATT, CDR2 SNEGSKA (reference sequence). This CDR3 is built from 14 residues. The CDR3 here is CSARDFDRGDGYTF.

The chain has TRBV11-3 and TRBJ1-1. Germline CDR1 reads SGHNT; CDR2 reads YENEEA. The CDR3 contains 14 residues. The CDR3: CASSPRPSGAEAFF.

The chain uses TRBV5-1 and TRBJ1-2; without DNA, the TCRdb call of TRBD1 cannot be checked. In germline, CDR1 is SGHRS, CDR2 YFSETQ. CDR3 length: 14 residues. CDR3 amino acids: CASSSRQRGYGYTF.

The rearrangement uses TRBV6-5 and TRBJ1-3. CDR1 and CDR2 (germline): MNHEY, SVGAGI. This CDR3 comprises 12 residues. CDR3 sequence reads: CASGREGNTIYF.

The chain employs TRBV6-6 and TRBJ2-6; with no DNA, the TCRdb D assignment of TRBD1 cannot be verified. The CDR3 consists of 15 residues. Per the germline V gene, CDR1 is MNHNY and CDR2 is SVGAGI (reference sequence). This CDR3 reads CASRKPGSGANVLTF.

This sequence joins TRBV4-1 and TRBJ2-3. CDR3 length: 11 residues. Germline V gene lookup returns CDR1 MGHRA and CDR2 YSYEKL. CDR3 in amino acids: CASSQVIVRYF.

This chain connects TRBV11-2 to TRBJ2-5; TCRdb calls TRBD1, which cannot be checked without DNA. Per germline, CDR1 SGHAT and CDR2 FQNNGV. This CDR3 spans 14 amino acids. CDR3 in amino acids: CASKNRGPGETQYF.

This chain joins TRBV4-1 and TRBJ1-3. The CDR3 runs 14 residues. CDR1 MGHRA and CDR2 YSYEKL come from the germline V gene. The CDR3 region is CASSLDASGNTTYF.

The chain is built from TRBV12-3 or TRBV12-4 and TRBJ2-3. The CDR3 sequence is 15 residues long. This chain's CDR3 is CASSRVGSSTDTQYF.

V gene TRBV20-1 combines with J gene TRBJ2-1; TCRdb picks TRBD2, but there is no DNA to check that call. The V gene's germline CDR1 is DFQATT and CDR2 SNEGSKA (reference sequence). The CDR3 extends over 12 amino acids. The CDR3 loop reads CSAREALLGQFF.

This chain links TRBV7-8 with TRBJ2-3; TCRdb returns TRBD1, unconfirmable since there is no DNA. The CDR3 has 15 residues. The germline CDR1 and CDR2 sequences are SGHVS and FQNEAQ. The CDR3 loop reads CASSLVDPLGDTQYF.

The chain couples TRBV5-1 to TRBJ2-4; TCRdb indicates TRBD2, and absent DNA this call remains unverified. There are 18 residues in the CDR3. Germline loops: CDR1 SGHRS, CDR2 YFSETQ. The CDR3 reads CASSPGTSGSGAKNIQYF.

This rearrangement joins TRBV5-1 to TRBJ2-3. This CDR3 is built from 13 residues. Germline assignment: CDR1 SGHRS and CDR2 YFSETQ. CDR3 protein: CASSPGFTDTQYF.

The chain joins TRBV12-3 or TRBV12-4 to TRBJ2-7; TCRdb's D call of TRBD1 is untestable without DNA. The CDR3 is 11 amino acids. The CDR3 spells CASSPLKEQYF.

This chain connects TRBV24-1 to TRBJ2-5; the D call of TRBD1 rests on TCRdb alone, since no DNA is present to check it. Germline CDR1 is KGHDR and CDR2 is SFDVKD. The CDR3 is made up of 13 amino acids. CDR3 loop: CATGRTGQETQYF.